The text below deals with one T cell receptor (beta chain). This entry comes from a study of blood T cell repertoires in COVID-19. The wider study: T cells, B-cell-depleted T cells, or PBMCs provided the cDNA or gDNA that served as material.

Sequencing was performed with immunoSEQ multiplex PCR; in TCRdb, only in-frame clones are kept and a portion is missing. Among about 210,000 clones, 84% were seen once, and the ten largest hold 10% to 13%. The sequenced material came from peripheral blood. This clonotype originated in a woman of 80 years or more with COVID-19, enrolled during active disease.

CDR3 DNA sequence: TGTGCCATCAGTGAGCCCTCAAGGGGGACGGCAAACTATGGCTACACCTTC. Protein sequence: CAISEPSRGTANYGYTF. This chain joins TRBV10-3 and TRBJ1-2; a weak D match, TRBD1 (6 bases). The CDR3 consists of 17 residues. CDR1 ENHRY and CDR2 SYGVKD come from the germline V gene. Deletions cut 2 bases from V and 2 bases from J, with 18 bases between.